A selection of T cell receptor beta chains follows, all from one sample in a study of T cell repertoires in cytomegalovirus infection. TCRdb re-called the reads through MiXCR, storing one row per CDR3 protein. The sample contains approximately 990,000 distinct CDR3 sequences, about 33% of which appear only once. These TCRs are of unknown antigen specificity. The specimen was cultured CD8+ T cells from PBMCs, collected from culture after CMV antigen stimulation. The receptors here all came from a human donor in good health (CMV status not recorded). Some clones in this sample may be carry-over from other donors' samples. CDR3s include the opening cysteine and the closing phenylalanine or tryptophan. Fields, in order: J gene, clone size, D gene, V gene, CDR3 DNA, CDR3 protein. A D gene is named only where the DNA matches it firmly. Rows may omit the clone size; those that give it use once, few, many or a size class.

>TRBJ2-1|few|TRBD2|TRBV20-1
TGCAGTGCCGCCTCCGGGACTAGCGACTACAATGAGCAGTTCTTC
CSAASGTSDYNEQFF
>TRBJ2-1|few|TRBD2|TRBV7-9
TGTGCCAGCAGCTTAATAGCGGGGGTAAACAATGAGCAGTTCTTC
CASSLIAGVNNEQFF
>TRBJ2-2|-|-|TRBV12-3/TRBV12-4
TGTGCCAGCAGTACCGCCCGGGTGGGCAACACCGGGGAGCTGTTTTTT
CASSTARVGNTGELFF
>TRBJ2-1|-|-|TRBV7-6
TGTGCCAGCAGCGACAACAGGGCTGGCTCCTACAATGAGCAGTTCTTC
CASSDNRAGSYNEQFF
>TRBJ2-1|-|-|TRBV20-1
TGCAGTGCCCTAGCCGACGGCGTTGAGCAGTTCTTC
CSALADGVEQFF
>TRBJ1-5|few|-|TRBV6-1
TGTGCCAGTTCGGGGTTCCAAAGCGGCAATCAGCCCCAGCATTTT
CASSGFQSGNQPQHF
>TRBJ1-2|few|TRBD1|TRBV12-3/TRBV12-4
TGTGCCAGCAGTTTTAAGCCTGATCCTTTCCTGGACAGGGGGGAGATGAGAGGTGGCTACACCTTC
CASSFKPDPFLDRGEMRGGYTF
>TRBJ1-4|-|-|TRBV6-1
TGTGCCAGCAGTTCAAAAAAATTCCAGCAGGGTTTAAGAGAAAAACTGTTTTTT
CASSSKKFQQGLREKLFF
>TRBJ2-2|-|-|TRBV7-9
TGTGCCAGCCCACAGGGATCGAACACCGGGGAGCTGTTTTTT
CASPQGSNTGELFF
>TRBJ2-3|few|-|TRBV7-6
TGTGCCAGCAGCTTACTGGAAGGGATTGCAGATACGCAGTATTTT
CASSLLEGIADTQYF
>TRBJ1-1|-|-|TRBV6-5
TGTGCCAGCAGTTACTCGAGCGCGGGACCCACTGAAGCTTTCTTT
CASSYSSAGPTEAFF
>TRBJ1-1|few|-|TRBV6-1
TGTGCCAGCAGCGCAGGTAACATGAACACTGAAGCTTTCTTT
CASSAGNMNTEAFF
>TRBJ2-3|few|-|TRBV7-3
TGTGCCAGCACCCCCGAGGCGTACTCAGATACGCAGTATTTT
CASTPEAYSDTQYF
>TRBJ2-5|-|-|TRBV5-6
TGTGCCAGCAGCCCGGCGGTCGGGGGCGCAGAGACCCAGTACTTC
CASSPAVGGAETQYF
>TRBJ1-1|-|-|TRBV7-2
TGTGCCAGCAGCTTACATCCGCTCCTGGACTTGGGAGCTTTCTTT
CASSLHPLLDLGAFF
>TRBJ2-3|-|TRBD1|TRBV11-2
TGTGCCAGCAGCTTAACTCCCGGGACAGCAAGCACAGATACGCAGTATTTT
CASSLTPGTASTDTQYF
>TRBJ1-3|many|-|TRBV7-9
TGTGCCAGCAGCTTAGCGCCAGGCCAGAACTCTGGAAACACCATATATTTT
CASSLAPGQNSGNTIYF
>TRBJ1-2|few|-|TRBV29-1
TGCAGCGTTGACTGGGGGGCGGTTGGCTACACCTTC
CSVDWGAVGYTF
>TRBJ1-1|few|TRBD1|TRBV7-8
TGTGCCAGCAGCCTCGAACAGGGGGTGAGAACTGAAGCTTTCTTT
CASSLEQGVRTEAFF
>TRBJ1-2|-|TRBD1|TRBV6-5
TGTGCCAGCAGTGCTCTCCCGGGACAGGGATCTTATGGCTACACCTTC
CASSALPGQGSYGYTF
>TRBJ1-5|few|-|TRBV6-2/TRBV6-3
TGTGCCAGCAGTTACCGACAGACCAATCAGCCCCAGCATTTT
CASSYRQTNQPQHF
>TRBJ2-7|few|-|TRBV7-9
TGTGCCAGCAGCTTTTCGTCCGCTACTATCTTCTCCTACGAGCAGTACTTC
CASSFSSATIFSYEQYF
>TRBJ2-2|few|-|TRBV4-3
TGCGCCAGCAGCCCCACCTATACCGGGGAGCTGTTTTTT
CASSPTYTGELFF
>TRBJ2-3|many|-|TRBV4-2
TGTGCCAGCAGCCAAAAAGGTCTCCCAGATACGCAGTATTTT
CASSQKGLPDTQYF
>TRBJ2-6|-|-|TRBV6-1
TGTGCCAGCAGTGAGACTAGACGATACAACGTCCTGACTTTC
CASSETRRYNVLTF